Sequencing of this TCR beta chain was carried out in a study of T cells in localized non-small cell lung cancer. Broader study findings: Heterogeneity remains possible because sequencing was limited to only one tumor region. Higher adjacent-lung clonality was associated with shorter survival. A median of around 58 clones ranked among the top 100 in tumor appeared in adjacent lung. Of the tissues analyzed, uninvolved adjacent lung showed maximal T cell clonality, greater than tumor.

This CDR3 is 15 amino acids long. J was trimmed by 3 bases and V by 4 bases; bases with no gene match: 6. CDR1 is SGHKS and CDR2 is YYEKEE in the germline V gene (reference sequence). The protocol was immunoSEQ multiplex PCR, while the TCRdb copy is restricted to in-frame clones and leaves out a portion. Of about 41,000 clones in the sample, roughly 83% were seen once. A word on this clone: What it binds is unknown.

The sample here was PBMCs, taken before any cancer treatment. The chain employs TRBV5-5 and TRBJ1-1, with TRBD1 matching over 10 bases. The receptor was isolated from a man between 40 and 75 years old with stage II lung adenocarcinoma. The CDR3 DNA reads TGTGCCAGCAGCCCTAGACAGGGGGCAGACACTGAAGCTTTCTTT. Translating it yields CASSPRQGADTEAFF.